Reported below is one T cell receptor beta chain. This sample was taken from a study of Ad26.COV2.S vaccination and SARS-CoV-2 variants. Study-wide context: The vaccine Ad26.COV2.S was put into the muscle once, or twice with 56 days between.

Generated by immunoSEQ multiplex PCR, the TCRdb table keeps only in-frame clones and is missing some. The data hold about 320,000 clones, with 85% observed a single time. Treatment indicated: some 20 received Ad26.COV2.S at low or high dose, single or two shots; 5 received placebo; per-sample allocation not given. Sampling was done on day 63 after the first vaccine or placebo injection. Deletions cut 4 bases from V and 0 bases from J, with 5 bases between. In germline, CDR1 is SGHRS, CDR2 YFSETQ. The CDR3 runs to 13 residues. Specimen: peripheral blood, collected in a trial of Ad26.COV2.S vaccine versus placebo. The rearrangement uses TRBV5-1 and TRBJ2-1; D ambiguous. The sequence derives from a person between 18 and 59 years old who received the Ad26.COV2.S COVID-19 vaccine or a placebo. CDR3 sequence reads: CASSQSSYNEQFF. Here the CDR3 DNA reads TGCGCCAGCAGCCAAAGCTCCTACAATGAGCAGTTCTTC.